The 4 T cell receptor beta chains below all came from one sample that was sequenced in a study of blood T cell repertoires in COVID-19 (dated by TCRdb to the early 2020s). Library construction relied on the immunoSEQ multiplex PCR assay. TCRdb took over this immuneACCESS table, retaining in-frame rearrangements with V and J assigned. Such tables are incomplete; in checked studies, under half of the missing clones stem from an unresolved V gene, and the remainder is unexplained. The sample has more than 250,000 clones on record, 70% to 90% of them singletons. The ten largest clones take up approximately 5% of the sample. The material sequenced was PBMCs or T cells enriched from blood (not recorded which). The receptor source for this set is a young woman who had recovered from COVID-19.

The V call is TRBV10-3, the J call TRBJ1-5; D is unclear. CDR3 length: 15 amino acids. Looked up from germline, CDR1 is ENHRY and CDR2 is SYGVKD. Trimming took off 3 bases at V and 2 bases at J, with 11 bases between the two ends. DNA of the CDR3: TGTGCCATCAGTGATCGTCCCCTCGGCAATCAGCCCCAGCATTTT. Amino acid sequence: CAISDRPLGNQPQHF.

The chain links TRBV6-5 to TRBJ1-3; no clear D. Trimming took off 2 bases at V and 9 bases at J, with 11 bases between the two ends. This CDR3 has 13 amino acids. Germline CDR1 and CDR2: MNHEY and SVGAGI. For the CDR3, the DNA is TGTGCCAGCAGTTACGACGGCGCGGGCACCATATATTTT. Amino acids: CASSYDGAGTIYF.

V gene TRBV7-9 combines with J gene TRBJ1-2; D is possibly TRBD1 (5 bases). Germline assignment: CDR1 SEHNR and CDR2 FQNEAQ (reference sequence). V gave up 5 bases and J gave up 2 bases, with 15 bases separating them. This CDR3 is built from 15 residues. The CDR3 coding sequence is TGTGCCAGCAGCCAAACGTCGGAGGGGAACTATGGCTACACCTTC. It translates to CASSQTSEGNYGYTF.

The genes are TRBV5-1 and TRBJ1-2; 8 nucleotides line up with TRBD1. The V gene's germline CDR1 is SGHRS and CDR2 YFSETQ. CDR3 size: 14 residues. V shed 0 bases and J 5 bases; nucleotides not matched to a gene: 3. The CDR3 DNA is TGCGCCAGCAGCTTGGGCCGGGACAGGTATGGCTACACCTTC. Protein: CASSLGRDRYGYTF.